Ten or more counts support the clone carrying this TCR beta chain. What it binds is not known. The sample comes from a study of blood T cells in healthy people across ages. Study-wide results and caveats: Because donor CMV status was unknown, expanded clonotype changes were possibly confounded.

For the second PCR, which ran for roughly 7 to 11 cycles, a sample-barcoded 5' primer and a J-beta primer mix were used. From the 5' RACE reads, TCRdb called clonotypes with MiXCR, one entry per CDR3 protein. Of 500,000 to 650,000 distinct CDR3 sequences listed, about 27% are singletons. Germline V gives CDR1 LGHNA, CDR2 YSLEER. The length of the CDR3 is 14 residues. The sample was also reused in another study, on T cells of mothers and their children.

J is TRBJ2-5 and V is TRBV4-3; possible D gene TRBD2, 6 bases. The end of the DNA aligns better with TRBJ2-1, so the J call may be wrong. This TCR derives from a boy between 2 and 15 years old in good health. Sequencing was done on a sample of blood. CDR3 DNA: TGCGCCAGCAGCCAGGGGACTTCCTACAATGAGCAGTTCTTC. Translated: CASSQGTSYNEQFF.